The rows below give T cell receptor beta chains drawn from one sample of a study of shared clonotypes between healthy human individuals. The data were produced by immunoSEQ multiplex PCR, yet TCRdb's version contains in-frame clones alone and is incomplete. Of roughly 2,500,000 clones detected, 80% to 95% appear once; the ten largest clones hold roughly 0.39%. Source material: naive CD4+ T cells from PBMCs. These receptors were taken from a man aged 18-30 years in good health. Some clones in this sample may be carry-over from other donors' samples. Each CDR3 is given with its conserved first and last residue. D genes are given only for firm matches. Not every row has a clone size; where given, it reads once, few, many or a size class.

size: -
D: -
J: TRBJ1-5
V: TRBV6-6
length: 14
DNA: TGTGCCTCCGAAAAGGGGGGGTACAATCAGCCCCAGCATTTT
CDR3: CASEKGGYNQPQHF

size: -
D: -
J: TRBJ2-6
V: TRBV27
length: 14
DNA: TGTGCCAGCACAGGATACTCTGGGGCCAACGTCCTGACTTTC
CDR3: CASTGYSGANVLTF

size: -
D: -
J: TRBJ1-1
V: TRBV6-5
length: 14
DNA: TGTGCCAGCAGTTACGACCTCCCGAGCGCTGAAGCTTTCTTT
CDR3: CASSYDLPSAEAFF

size: -
D: TRBD1
J: TRBJ2-7
V: TRBV19
length: 14
DNA: TGTGCCAGTAGTCCCCGGACAGGGGCCTACGAGCAGTACTTC
CDR3: CASSPRTGAYEQYF

size: -
D: -
J: TRBJ1-2
V: TRBV7-2
length: 13
DNA: TGTGCCAGCAGCCCCGGGACTGTCTATGGCTACACCTTC
CDR3: CASSPGTVYGYTF

size: -
D: -
J: TRBJ1-1
V: TRBV5-1
length: 17
DNA: TGCGCCAGCAGCTTGGGATGGGCAGGGCAGGGGAACACTGAAGCTTTCTTT
CDR3: CASSLGWAGQGNTEAFF

size: -
D: TRBD1
J: TRBJ1-5
V: TRBV10-3
length: 17
DNA: TGTGCCATCAATATCCACAAGAGGGGACAGGGGAATCAGCCCCAGCATTTT
CDR3: CAINIHKRGQGNQPQHF

size: -
D: -
J: TRBJ2-7
V: TRBV28
length: 14
DNA: TGTGCCAGCAGTTTGTCGAGCGGGTTCTACGAGCAGTACTTC
CDR3: CASSLSSGFYEQYF

size: -
D: TRBD2
J: TRBJ2-7
V: TRBV7-6
length: 15
DNA: TGTGCCAGCAGCCCTATGGGGAGGGGAACTAACGAGCAGTACTTC
CDR3: CASSPMGRGTNEQYF

size: -
D: -
J: TRBJ2-1
V: TRBV5-1
length: 13
DNA: TGCGCCAGCAGCCGGGACGCCTACAATGAGCAGTTCTTC
CDR3: CASSRDAYNEQFF

size: few
D: -
J: TRBJ1-5
V: TRBV28
length: 15
DNA: TGTGCCAGCAGTAGGGGACGGATGGGCAATCAGCCCCAGCATTTT
CDR3: CASSRGRMGNQPQHF

size: -
D: -
J: TRBJ1-2
V: TRBV5-5
length: 15
DNA: TGTGCCAGCAGCTTGGCCGGGCTCGAGAACGGTGGCTACACCTTC
CDR3: CASSLAGLENGGYTF

size: -
D: TRBD1
J: TRBJ1-2
V: TRBV11-2
length: 15
DNA: TGTGCCAGCAGCTCAGGCGCAGGGGGCGTAAGGGTCTACACCTTC
CDR3: CASSSGAGGVRVYTF

size: -
D: -
J: TRBJ2-2
V: TRBV7-2
length: 14
DNA: TGTGCCAGCAGCCGCTCGGGAGCCGTTGGGGAGCTGTTTTTT
CDR3: CASSRSGAVGELFF

size: -
D: -
J: TRBJ2-7
V: TRBV28
length: 14
DNA: TGTGCCAGCAGTACCCCCGGACCGTCTTACGAGCAGTACTTC
CDR3: CASSTPGPSYEQYF